The 17 T cell receptor beta chains given below trace back to one sample, sequenced in a study of T cell clusters in autoimmune cytopenias. Each sample's input was around 270 ng genomic DNA, 30,000 to 45,000 genome equivalents. TRB was amplified by touch-down multiplex PCR, primer pools A and B combined. From its re-call of the multiplex PCR reads, TCRdb lists each CDR3 protein once, without DNA. Recorded here are several thousand distinct CDR3 sequences; the top ten clones represent roughly 5.4%. Sequenced sample: peripheral blood. All receptors derive from a human donor with an autoimmune cytopenia or autoimmune hepatitis (not recorded which).

The J gene is TRBJ2-1, the V gene TRBV28; no DNA is available, so the TRBD1 call from TCRdb remains unchecked. This CDR3 is 15 amino acids long. Per the germline V gene, CDR1 is MDHEN and CDR2 is SYDVKM. The CDR3 region is CAAITASSQRREQFF.

This clonotype registers medium-sized by frequency. This chain uses TRBV19 with TRBJ2-6. This CDR3 contains 15 residues. In germline, CDR1 is LNHDA, CDR2 SQIVND (reference sequence). The CDR3 reads CASSTLISGANVLTF.

The chain links TRBV6-6 to TRBJ2-7; the D gene TCRdb calls, TRBD2, cannot be checked with no DNA. The CDR3 is 18 residues long. Germline CDR1 is MNHNY and CDR2 is SVGAGI (reference sequence). Here the CDR3 reads CASSLTGTSSSSSYEQYF.

The chain links TRBV6-5 to TRBJ2-1; TCRdb reports TRBD2, a call that lacks DNA to check it against. This CDR3 is built from 16 residues. In germline, CDR1 is MNHEY, CDR2 SVGAGI. CDR3 region: CASSRPGTRGYNEQFF.

CDR3 residues: CASRQHHREGSTDTQYF. V and J are TRBV5-5 and TRBJ2-3; TCRdb proposes TRBD1, but this gene call is untestable without DNA. Per the germline V gene, CDR1 is SGHKS and CDR2 is YYEKEE (reference sequence). The CDR3 totals 17 residues.

This chain links TRBV11-1 with TRBJ1-2. CDR3 length equals 15 residues. CDR1 SGHAT and CDR2 FQDESV come from the germline V gene (reference sequence). CDR3 sequence reads: CASSSGPGLHYGYTF.

Measured by frequency, this clonotype is medium-sized. The chain links TRBV19 to TRBJ2-2; with no DNA, the TCRdb D assignment of TRBD2 cannot be verified. Germline V lookup: CDR1 LNHDA, CDR2 SQIVND (reference sequence). The CDR3 consists of 14 residues. CDR3 residues: CASTASGSSGELFF.

The rearrangement links TRBV27 to TRBJ2-1; no DNA is available, so the TRBD2 call from TCRdb remains unchecked. Germline V gene data show CDR1 as MNHEY and CDR2 as SMNVEV (reference sequence). The length of the CDR3 is 16 residues. The CDR3 is CASSLLRRGKYNEQFF.

V is TRBV18 and J is TRBJ1-5; TCRdb's D call, TRBD1, is unchecked because there is no DNA. The CDR3 runs to 15 residues. Germline CDR1 reads KGHSH; CDR2 reads LQKENI. This chain's CDR3 is CASSPGQGSNQPQHF.

This clonotype is labeled medium-sized based on frequency. This chain connects TRBV19 to TRBJ2-2; TCRdb's D call of TRBD1 is untestable without DNA. Per the germline V gene, CDR1 is LNHDA and CDR2 is SQIVND (reference sequence). The CDR3 length is 16 residues. CDR3 in amino acids: CASSRLDRGDTGELFF.

V usage is TRBV6-5 and J usage is TRBJ1-6. This CDR3 comprises 14 residues. Per germline, CDR1 MNHEY and CDR2 SVGAGI. CDR3 sequence reads: CASSVANYNSPLHF.

The rearrangement joins TRBV12-3 or TRBV12-4 to TRBJ2-3; the D call from TCRdb, TRBD1, cannot be confirmed without DNA. CDR3 length: 15 residues. CDR3 loop: CASSSYRDITDTQYF.

The chain has TRBV20-1 and TRBJ2-2. CDR3 length: 13 residues. In germline, CDR1 is DFQATT, CDR2 SNEGSKA (reference sequence). CDR3 protein: CSASHANTGELFF.

Its frequency marks this clonotype as medium-sized (0.01 to 0.1%). The chain recombines TRBV6-6 with TRBJ2-7; TCRdb lists TRBD1, though no DNA is available to test this call. The CDR3 runs 14 residues. In germline, CDR1 is MNHNY, CDR2 SVGAGI (reference sequence). The CDR3 sequence: CASRLNDGGVEQYF.

This chain links TRBV19 with TRBJ1-4; TCRdb picks TRBD1, but there is no DNA to check that call. Germline CDR1 LNHDA, CDR2 SQIVND (reference sequence). The CDR3 extends over 18 amino acids. CDR3 loop: CASSIVPGRRARSEKLFF.

The CDR3 loop reads CASSLELAGLYNEQFF. V usage is TRBV7-6 and J usage is TRBJ2-1; TCRdb returns TRBD2, unconfirmable since there is no DNA. Germline assignment: CDR1 SGHVS and CDR2 FNYEAQ. The CDR3 covers 16 residues.

The chain links TRBV20-1 to TRBJ2-3; TCRdb returns TRBD2, unconfirmable since there is no DNA. Germline V CDR1 and CDR2: DFQATT, SNEGSKA (reference sequence). This CDR3 has 12 amino acids. The CDR3 reads CSARPLGFTQYF.